This T cell receptor beta chain came from a study of PD-1 blockade in mismatch repair-deficient tumors. Study-wide background: Patients had some twelve mismatch repair-deficient cancer types, all previously treated and progressing. Overall study findings and caveats: Tumor-resident clones, often absent from pretreatment blood, expanded after pembrolizumab and then contracted.

Mismatch repair deficiency was confirmed in all patients, by PCR or immunohistochemistry. TCRs were sequenced from a few patients responding to pembrolizumab. The CDR3 spans 15 residues. With 0 bases removed from V and 5 bases from J, the gap between germline ends came to 14 bases. Per the germline V gene, CDR1 is SGHRS and CDR2 is YFSETQ. Note on this clone: Its matching antigen is unknown.

Clones were sequenced by immunoSEQ multiplex PCR, and TCRdb holds only the in-frame ones, with some missing. Of 40,000 to 65,000 clones in the sample, 81% were seen once. The genes are TRBV5-1 and TRBJ2-5, with a tentative D call TRBD2 (6 bases). Sequences were derived from peripheral blood, sampled approximately 18 weeks after starting pembrolizumab. The receptor was derived from an adult with mismatch repair-deficient cancer. The CDR3 loop is CASSLAGGVMETQYF. DNA for the CDR3: TGCGCCAGCAGCTTGGCCGGCGGGGTCATGGAGACCCAGTACTTC.